This T cell receptor (beta chain) was sequenced during a study of Graves' ophthalmopathy and Graves' hyperthyroidism. Study outcomes and limitations: In predicting ophthalmopathy progression, the model reached roughly 71% sensitivity and 72% to 85% specificity. The blood repertoire also included most expanded thyroid clonotypes above 0.001 frequency.

RNA served as the template for amplifying TCR beta CDR3 regions. First-round RT-PCR used HTBI primers; second-round multiplex PCR followed. TCRdb passed the multiplex PCR reads through MiXCR, listing each CDR3 protein once. The sample yields some 1.1 million distinct CDR3 sequences, 35% to 40% seen once. In its sample, this clonotype was seen many times. Its target is unknown. Germline V gives CDR1 SGHDN, CDR2 FVKESK. The CDR3 is 13 amino acids. V was trimmed by 2 bases and J by 3 bases, leaving 5 bases between them. The TCR originated in an adult man with Graves' hyperthyroidism. This sequence joins TRBV14 and TRBJ1-3; D is undetermined. Sample: peripheral blood or thyroid tissue (not recorded which). CDR3 amino acids: CASSQKDGNTIYF. The DNA of the CDR3 is TGTGCCAGCAGCCAAAAGGATGGAAACACCATATATTTT.